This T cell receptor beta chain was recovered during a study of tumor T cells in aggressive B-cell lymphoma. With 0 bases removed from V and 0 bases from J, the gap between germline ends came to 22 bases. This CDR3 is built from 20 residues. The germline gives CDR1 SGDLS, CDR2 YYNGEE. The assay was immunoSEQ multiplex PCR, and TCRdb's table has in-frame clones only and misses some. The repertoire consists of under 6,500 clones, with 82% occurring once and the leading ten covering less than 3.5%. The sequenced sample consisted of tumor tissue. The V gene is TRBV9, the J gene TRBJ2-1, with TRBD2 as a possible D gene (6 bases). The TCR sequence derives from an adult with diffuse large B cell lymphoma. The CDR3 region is CASSVGVGGVLSSSYNEQFF. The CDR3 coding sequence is TGTGCCAGCAGCGTAGGGGTTGGAGGGGTCCTATCAAGCTCCTACAATGAGCAGTTCTTC.